The entry below gives a single T cell receptor (beta chain) sequence along with its context. The data were obtained in a study of blood T cell repertoires in COVID-19. Study background: COVID-19 samples, acute and convalescent, were from the United States, Italy and Spain. PBMCs, B-cell-depleted T cells, or T cells were the source of the cDNA or gDNA that made up the material.

V lost 3 bases and J 2 bases, leaving 12 bases between the germline ends. Germline-derived CDR1 and CDR2 are LNHDA and SQIVND (reference sequence). The CDR3 is 15 amino acids. Cohorts were based on clinical histories the participants reported. As processed by the authors: The assay estimated nucleated cells by amplifying reference gene primers. The table came from immunoSEQ multiplex PCR; TCRdb's copy has only in-frame clones and leaves some out. The V and J calls and clone size come from that table; D and trimming were worked out from the DNA. The sample lists around 270,000 clones; 75% to 90% were seen once.

The sample comprised PBMCs or T cells enriched from blood (not recorded which). The clonotype was recovered from a woman aged 25 to 39 who had recovered from COVID-19. V and J are TRBV19 and TRBJ2-3, with a possible D match to TRBD1 (5 bases). The CDR3 DNA reads TGTGCCAGTAGTATGCAGGGTAAGCTCACAGATACGCAGTATTTT. Protein: CASSMQGKLTDTQYF.